Each of the 2 T cell receptor beta chains below was sequenced from the same sample in a study of a mutant IDH1 vaccine in newly diagnosed glioma. Libraries were prepared by immunoSEQ multiplex PCR; TCRdb keeps only in-frame clonotypes and omits some of them. The top ten clones hold approximately 6% of a sample with under 65,000 clones, about four fifths of them seen once. The antigens these receptors bind are not known. As to time point: week 11, during vaccination. All doses held 300 ug of mutant IDH1 20-mer peptide, with topical imiquimod. The source was PBMCs, collected from a glioma patient whose treatment included an IDH1 peptide vaccine. The receptors stem from a man aged 50 or older with glioma.

This CDR3 reads CASSLGQGADTQYF. The CDR3 bases are TGCGCCAGCAGCTTGGGACAGGGGGCAGATACGCAGTATTTT. The chain couples TRBV5-1 to TRBJ2-3; 9 nucleotides align to TRBD1. V shed 0 bases, J shed 4 bases, and the junction held 0 bases outside the gene matches. The CDR3 sequence is 14 residues long. Germline V lookup: CDR1 SGHRS, CDR2 YFSETQ.

The V call is TRBV27, the J call TRBJ2-7, with a possible D match to TRBD1 (7 bases). The CDR3 has 16 amino acids. The germline gives CDR1 MNHEY, CDR2 SMNVEV (reference sequence). V gave up 2 bases and J gave up 0 bases, with 14 bases separating them. The CDR3, as DNA: TGTGCCAGCAGTTTAATCGGGGGACAGAGCTCCTACGAGCAGTACTTC. It is translated as CASSLIGGQSSYEQYF.